Listed here are 13 T cell receptor beta chains from one sample, sequenced in a study of CD8 T cells in Susac syndrome. Random hexamers were used to reverse transcribe an amount of roughly 0.5 to 1 ug RNA. TCRdb re-called the immunoSEQ multiplex PCR reads through MiXCR, storing one row per CDR3 protein. The sample lists about 240,000 distinct CDR3 sequences, roughly 95% occurring once. Sequencing used CD4+ T cells from PBMCs. The receptors originated from a human donor with Susac syndrome.

V is TRBV9 and J is TRBJ2-7, with 12 bases fitting TRBD2. This CDR3 is 18 amino acids long. CDR1 is SGDLS and CDR2 is YYNGEE in the germline V gene. V lost 1 base and J lost 5; bases outside the gene matches: 13. The CDR3 protein is CASSVSEGLAGLENEQYF. The CDR3 nucleotides read TGTGCCAGCAGCGTATCTGAAGGACTAGCGGGACTGGAGAACGAGCAGTACTTC.

V usage is TRBV15 and J usage is TRBJ2-1; 7 positions match TRBD1. The CDR3 spans 12 residues. Germline V gene lookup returns CDR1 LNHNV and CDR2 YYDKDF (reference sequence). The junction had 2 bases not matched to a gene; V was cut back by 0 bases and J by 12 bases. Here the CDR3 DNA reads TGTGCCACCAGCAGAGACTGGGACAGGCAGTTCTTC. It yields the protein CATSRDWDRQFF.

The V gene is TRBV3-1, the J gene TRBJ2-7; 9 bases are shared with TRBD1. Germline lookup yields CDR1 LGHDT and CDR2 YNNKEL (reference sequence). The CDR3 is 15 residues long. J lost 0 bases, V lost 4 bases, and 4 bases had no gene match. The CDR3 DNA is TGTGCCAGCAGCCTTGAGGACAGGGGCTCCTACGAGCAGTACTTC. It encodes CASSLEDRGSYEQYF.

V gene TRBV20-1 combines with J gene TRBJ2-3; 8 nucleotides align to TRBD2. The J segment lost 3 bases and the V segment lost 6 bases, leaving 2 bases of the junction unmatched. CDR1 and CDR2 from the germline V gene are DFQATT and SNEGSKA (reference sequence). The length of the CDR3 is 12 residues. Here the CDR3 reads CSAGGRTDTQYF. The CDR3 DNA is TGCAGTGCGGGCGGGAGGACAGATACGCAGTATTTT.

This rearrangement joins TRBV11-2 to TRBJ1-5, with D uncertain. This CDR3 spans 15 amino acids. CDR1 is SGHAT, CDR2 FQNNGV, per germline. Trimming shortened V by 5 bases and J by 11 bases, and 22 bases separated the two germline ends. The CDR3: CASSGRTGPYSAQHF. Written as DNA, the CDR3 is TGTGCCAGCAGCGGACGGACGGGCCCCTACTCAGCCCAGCATTTT.

The CDR3 region is CASSFILRTEAFF. In DNA, the CDR3 is TGTGCCAGCAGTTTCATCCTGCGCACTGAAGCTTTCTTT. This chain connects TRBV12-3 or TRBV12-4 to TRBJ1-1; D unresolved. The CDR3 runs to 13 residues. Trimming removed 3 bases from V and 4 bases from J, with 9 bases in between.

The genes are TRBV21-1 and TRBJ2-1. TRBV21-1 is a known pseudogene. The length of the CDR3 is 15 residues. The CDR3 nucleotides read TGTGCCAGCAGCAAAATAACGCGGTCATACAATGAGCAGTTCTTC. As protein: CASSKITRSYNEQFF.

J is TRBJ2-1 and V is TRBV20-1; 13 nucleotides line up with TRBD2. The V segment lost 0 bases and the J segment 0 bases; nucleotides outside the gene matches: 2. There are 17 residues in the CDR3. Looked up from germline, CDR1 is DFQATT and CDR2 is SNEGSKA (reference sequence). The CDR3 DNA reads TGCAGTGCTAGAGACCGGACTAGCGGGAGCTCCTACAATGAGCAGTTCTTC. It codes for CSARDRTSGSSYNEQFF.

Regarding this clonotype: One end of the junction does not line up with germline, which may come from a read error. The chain links TRBV7-7 to TRBJ2-2; the D is unclear. Germline V gene sequence: CDR1 SSHAT, CDR2 FNYEAQ (reference sequence). The CDR3 length is 15 residues. In nucleotides, the CDR3 is TGTGCTAGCAGTCCGTTGCTGGGGTCCACCGGGGAGCTGTTTTTT. It codes for CASSPLLGSTGELFF.

The chain employs TRBV2 and TRBJ2-7, with TRBD2 identical over 8 bases. The length of the CDR3 is 15 residues. Germline CDR1 reads SNHLY; CDR2 reads FYNNEI. With V trimmed by 7 bases and J by 4 bases, 12 bases remained unmatched. CDR3 sequence: CASKPRSGSQYEQYF. In nucleotides, the CDR3 is TGTGCCAGCAAACCCAGAAGCGGGAGTCAATACGAGCAGTACTTC.

The chain is built from TRBV6-4 and TRBJ2-6; no clear D gene. This CDR3 is 17 amino acids long. The germline V gene has CDR1 MRHNA and CDR2 SNTAGT. Between the trimmed V and J ends, which lost 10 bases and 0 bases, there was a span of 19 bases. The CDR3 coding sequence is TGTGCCACCACGGCCGGGTCCTCCTACTCTGGGGCCAACGTCCTGACTTTC. Residues: CATTAGSSYSGANVLTF.

The chain has TRBV7-3 and TRBJ2-1; 7 bases align to TRBD1. The CDR3 extends over 13 amino acids. Germline CDR1 is SGHTA and CDR2 is FQGTGA. V was pared by 5 bases and J by 8 bases, with 6 bases of the junction left unmatched. CDR3 loop: CASSLGTAHEQFF. The DNA of the CDR3 is TGTGCCAGCAGCCTCGGGACAGCCCATGAGCAGTTCTTC.

The gene calls are TRBV2 and TRBJ1-1; possibly TRBD1 for D (5 bases). This CDR3 is built from 11 residues. Trimming removed 10 bases at V and 1 base at J, with 7 bases between. Germline CDR1 and CDR2: SNHLY and FYNNEI. As DNA, the CDR3 is TGTGCCACTACAGGGAACACTGAAGCTTTCTTT. This translates into CATTGNTEAFF.